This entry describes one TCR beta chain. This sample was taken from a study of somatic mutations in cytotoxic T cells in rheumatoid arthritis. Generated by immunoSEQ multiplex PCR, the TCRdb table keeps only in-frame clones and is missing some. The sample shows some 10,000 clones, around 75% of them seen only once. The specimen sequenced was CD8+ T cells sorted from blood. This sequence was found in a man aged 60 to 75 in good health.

CDR3 in amino acids: CASSWTSGRALYEQYF. The CDR3 coding sequence is TGTGCCAGCAGCTGGACTAGCGGGAGGGCCCTCTACGAGCAGTACTTC. The chain is built from TRBV27 and TRBJ2-7; 15 nucleotides match TRBD2. CDR1 and CDR2 from the germline V gene are MNHEY and SMNVEV (reference sequence). J lost 3 bases, V lost 6 bases, and 6 bases had no gene match. The CDR3 extends over 16 amino acids.